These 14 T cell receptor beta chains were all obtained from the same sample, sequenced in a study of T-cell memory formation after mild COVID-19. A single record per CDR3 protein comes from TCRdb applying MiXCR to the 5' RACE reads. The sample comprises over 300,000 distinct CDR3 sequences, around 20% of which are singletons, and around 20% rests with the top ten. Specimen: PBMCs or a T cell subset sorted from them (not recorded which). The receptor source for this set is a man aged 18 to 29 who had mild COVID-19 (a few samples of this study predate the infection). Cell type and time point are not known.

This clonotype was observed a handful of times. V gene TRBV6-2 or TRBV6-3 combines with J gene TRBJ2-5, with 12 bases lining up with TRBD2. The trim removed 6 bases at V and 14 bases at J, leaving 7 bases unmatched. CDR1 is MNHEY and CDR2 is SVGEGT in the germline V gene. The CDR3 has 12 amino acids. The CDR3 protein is CASSLGTSGSYF. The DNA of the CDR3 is TGTGCCAGCAGCCTAGGGACTAGCGGGTCATACTTC.

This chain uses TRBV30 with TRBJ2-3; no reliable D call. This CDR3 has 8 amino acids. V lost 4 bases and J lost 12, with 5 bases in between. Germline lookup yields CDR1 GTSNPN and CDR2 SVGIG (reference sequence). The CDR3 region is CAWTDQYF. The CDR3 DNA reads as TGTGCCTGGACGGACCAGTATTTT.

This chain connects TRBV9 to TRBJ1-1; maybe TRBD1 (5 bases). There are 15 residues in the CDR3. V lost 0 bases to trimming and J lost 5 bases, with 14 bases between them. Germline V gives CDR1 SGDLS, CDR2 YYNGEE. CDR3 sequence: CASSVGWGSGTEAFF. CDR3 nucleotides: TGTGCCAGCAGCGTAGGGTGGGGCAGCGGAACTGAAGCTTTCTTT.

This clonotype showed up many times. Here the CDR3 reads CASSPRDTQYF. CDR3 sequence (DNA): TGTGCCAGCAGTCCCCGCGATACGCAGTATTTT. The V gene is TRBV18, the J gene TRBJ2-3, with D hard to call. Germline V gene lookup returns CDR1 KGHSH and CDR2 LQKENI. The CDR3 runs to 11 residues. Trimming took 8 bases from V and 6 from J, leaving 9 bases between them.

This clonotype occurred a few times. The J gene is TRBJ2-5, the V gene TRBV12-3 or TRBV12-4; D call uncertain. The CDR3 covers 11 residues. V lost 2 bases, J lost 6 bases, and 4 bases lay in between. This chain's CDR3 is CASSLWKTQYF. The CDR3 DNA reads TGTGCCAGCAGTTTATGGAAGACCCAGTACTTC.

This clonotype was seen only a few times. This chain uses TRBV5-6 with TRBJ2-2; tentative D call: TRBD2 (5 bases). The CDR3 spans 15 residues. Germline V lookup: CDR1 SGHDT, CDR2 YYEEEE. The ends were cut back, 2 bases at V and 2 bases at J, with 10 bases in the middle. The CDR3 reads CASSFGLLNTGELFF. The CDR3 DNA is TGTGCCAGCAGCTTCGGACTCCTAAACACCGGGGAGCTGTTTTTT.

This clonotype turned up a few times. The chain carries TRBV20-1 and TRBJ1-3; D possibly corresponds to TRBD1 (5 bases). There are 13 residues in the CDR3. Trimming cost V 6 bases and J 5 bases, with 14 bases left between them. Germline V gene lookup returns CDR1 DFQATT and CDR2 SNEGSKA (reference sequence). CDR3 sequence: CSAMTTARNTIYF. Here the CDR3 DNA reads TGCAGTGCCATGACGACAGCCCGAAACACCATATATTTT.

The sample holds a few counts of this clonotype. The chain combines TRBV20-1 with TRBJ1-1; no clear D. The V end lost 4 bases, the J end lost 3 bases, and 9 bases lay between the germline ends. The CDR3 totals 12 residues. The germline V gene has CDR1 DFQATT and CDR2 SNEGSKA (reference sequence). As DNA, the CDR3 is TGCAGTGCTAAAGGGCCGGACACTGAAGCTTTCTTT. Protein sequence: CSAKGPDTEAFF.

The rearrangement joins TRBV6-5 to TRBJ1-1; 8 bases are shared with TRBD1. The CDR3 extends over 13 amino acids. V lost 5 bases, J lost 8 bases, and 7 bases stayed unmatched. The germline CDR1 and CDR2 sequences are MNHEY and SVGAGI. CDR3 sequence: CASSSPGDREAFF. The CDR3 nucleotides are TGTGCCAGCAGTAGTCCCGGGGACAGGGAAGCTTTCTTT.

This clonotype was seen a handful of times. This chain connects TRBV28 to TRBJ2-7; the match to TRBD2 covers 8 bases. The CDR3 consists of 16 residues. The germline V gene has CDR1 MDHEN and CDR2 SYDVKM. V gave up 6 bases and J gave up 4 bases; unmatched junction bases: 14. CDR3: CASRSIHGGEGYEQYF. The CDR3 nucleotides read TGTGCCAGCAGGTCGATTCACGGGGGGGAAGGATACGAGCAGTACTTC.

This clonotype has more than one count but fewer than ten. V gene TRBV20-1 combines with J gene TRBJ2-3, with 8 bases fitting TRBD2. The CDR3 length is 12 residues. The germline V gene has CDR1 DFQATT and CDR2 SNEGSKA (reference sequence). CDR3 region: CSGGVGIDTQYF. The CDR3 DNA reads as TGCAGCGGGGGGGTCGGGATAGATACGCAGTATTTT.

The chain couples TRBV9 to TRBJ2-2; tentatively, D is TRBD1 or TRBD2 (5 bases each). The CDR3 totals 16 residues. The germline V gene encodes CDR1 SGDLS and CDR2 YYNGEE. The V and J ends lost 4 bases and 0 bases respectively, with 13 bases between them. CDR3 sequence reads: CASSPEWGSNTGELFF. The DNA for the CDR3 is TGTGCCAGCAGCCCGGAATGGGGGTCGAACACCGGGGAGCTGTTTTTT.

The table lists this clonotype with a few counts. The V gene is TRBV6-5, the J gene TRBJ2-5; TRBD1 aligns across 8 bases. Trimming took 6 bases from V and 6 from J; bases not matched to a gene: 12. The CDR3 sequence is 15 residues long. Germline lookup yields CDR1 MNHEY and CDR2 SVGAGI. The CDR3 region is CASRLDREYQKTQYF. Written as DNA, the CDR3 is TGTGCCAGCAGGCTGGACAGGGAATATCAGAAGACCCAGTACTTC.

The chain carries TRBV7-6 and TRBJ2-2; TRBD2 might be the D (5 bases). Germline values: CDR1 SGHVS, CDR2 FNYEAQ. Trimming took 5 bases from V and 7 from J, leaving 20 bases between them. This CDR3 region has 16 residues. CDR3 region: CASSPQADVHGGELFF. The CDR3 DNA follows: TGTGCCAGCAGCCCACAAGCGGACGTACACGGCGGGGAGCTGTTTTTT.